The clone carrying this T cell receptor beta chain was observed a handful of times. Its antigen is not known. 5'RACE, which relied on constant-segment primers, yielded TCR alpha and TCR beta cDNA libraries carrying sample barcodes and UMIs. TCRdb recomputed calls from the 5' RACE reads with MiXCR, one row per CDR3 protein. There are hundreds of thousands of distinct CDR3 sequences in the sample; around a quarter occur only once, and over 10% lies in the top ten. The sample comes from a study of T-cell memory formation after mild COVID-19. Study-wide context: TCR clustering was largely donor specific.

Study observations and caveats: That cross-reactive memory joined was suggested by some responding clones appearing in pre-infection memory. Whether second-wave clones peaking at day 37 were SARS-CoV-2 specific went unconfirmed.

Sample: PBMCs or a T cell subset sorted from them (not recorded which). The TCR was taken from an adult woman who had mild COVID-19 (a few samples of this study predate the infection). Cell type and time point are not known.

Here the CDR3 DNA reads TGCAGTGCTGACCCCGGGACAGGGACCTACGAGCAGTACTTC. Protein product: CSADPGTGTYEQYF. The chain combines TRBV20-1 with TRBJ2-7; 9 nucleotides match TRBD1. V was pared by 5 bases and J by 2 bases, with 7 bases of the junction left unmatched. The CDR3 sequence is 14 residues long. Germline CDR1 DFQATT, CDR2 SNEGSKA (reference sequence).